This TCR beta chain is drawn from a study of blood T cell repertoires in COVID-19. Whole-study context: From T cells, B-cell-depleted T cells, or PBMCs came the material, which was cDNA or gDNA.

Generated by immunoSEQ multiplex PCR, the TCRdb table keeps only in-frame clones and is missing some. The sample consists of more than 30,000 clones, more than 75% of them appearing once. The sample taken for sequencing was peripheral blood. The sequence came from a man in his fifties or sixties with active or convalescent COVID-19.

This CDR3 is CASSGDRGNNQPQHF. CDR3 nucleotides: TGTGCCAGCAGTGGGGACAGGGGTAACAATCAGCCCCAGCATTTT. V gene TRBV2 combines with J gene TRBJ1-5, with 10 bases aligning to TRBD1. Trimming took 4 bases from V and 3 from J; bases not matched to a gene: 3. The CDR3 has 15 residues. The germline V gene encodes CDR1 SNHLY and CDR2 FYNNEI.